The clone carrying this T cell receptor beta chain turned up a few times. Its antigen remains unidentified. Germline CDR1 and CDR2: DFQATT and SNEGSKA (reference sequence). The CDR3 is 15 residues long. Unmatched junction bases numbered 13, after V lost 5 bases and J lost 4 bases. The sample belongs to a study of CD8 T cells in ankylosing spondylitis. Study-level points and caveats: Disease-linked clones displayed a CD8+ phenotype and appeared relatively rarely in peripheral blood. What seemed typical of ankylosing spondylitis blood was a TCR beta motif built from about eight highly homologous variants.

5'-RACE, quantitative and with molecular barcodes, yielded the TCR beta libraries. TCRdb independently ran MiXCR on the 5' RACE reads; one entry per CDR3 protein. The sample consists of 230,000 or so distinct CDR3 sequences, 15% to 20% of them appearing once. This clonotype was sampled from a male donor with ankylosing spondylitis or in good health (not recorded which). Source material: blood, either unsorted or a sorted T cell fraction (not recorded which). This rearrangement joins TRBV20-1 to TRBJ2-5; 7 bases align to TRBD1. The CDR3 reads CSASQGTVTGETQYF. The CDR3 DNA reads TGCAGTGCTTCACAGGGGACGGTGACTGGAGAGACCCAGTACTTC.